This passage covers 17 T cell receptor beta chains from one sample sequenced in a study of Graves' ophthalmopathy and Graves' hyperthyroidism. RNA transcripts provided the template for amplifying TCR beta CDR3 regions. Second-round multiplex PCR followed a first-round RT-PCR using HTBI primers. One entry per CDR3 protein results from TCRdb running MiXCR on the multiplex PCR reads. The sample comprises over a million distinct CDR3 sequences, about 36% of which are singletons, and approximately 10% rests with the top ten. The specimen was peripheral blood or thyroid tissue (not recorded which). The origin of the receptors is an adult man with Graves' hyperthyroidism.

This chain uses TRBV25-1 with TRBJ1-4; 9 bases agree with TRBD1. V gave up 6 bases and J gave up 8 bases; unmatched junction bases: 19. From germline, CDR1 is MGHDK and CDR2 SYGVNS. The CDR3 totals 18 residues. The CDR3 nucleotides read TGTGCCAGCAGCCGCGGAAAGATCTTCGGGGACAGGGACGAAAAACTGTTTTTT. Translating it yields CASSRGKIFGDRDEKLFF.

The chain carries TRBV20-1 and TRBJ2-6; 9 positions agree with TRBD1. Germline CDR1 is DFQATT and CDR2 is SNEGSKA (reference sequence). The V and J ends lost 5 bases and 0 bases, in that order; junction bases with no gene match: 5. The CDR3 sequence is 16 residues long. The CDR3 spells CSAGWDRDSGANVLTF. The DNA of the CDR3 is TGCAGTGCTGGTTGGGACAGGGACTCTGGGGCCAACGTCCTGACTTTC.

This sequence joins TRBV10-3 and TRBJ2-7; D possibly corresponds to TRBD2 (6 bases). V lost 2 bases and J 3 bases, leaving 14 bases between the germline ends. The germline gives CDR1 ENHRY, CDR2 SYGVKD. The CDR3 has 15 amino acids. The chain's CDR3 is CAISEGQGGDYEQYF. The DNA of the CDR3 is TGTGCCATCAGTGAGGGTCAGGGAGGAGACTACGAGCAGTACTTC.

This clonotype was detected ten times or more. The CDR3 loop is CASSEGGLAGDYEQYF. The CDR3 region has the DNA TGTGCCAGCAGTGAGGGGGGACTAGCGGGAGACTACGAGCAGTACTTC. The J gene is TRBJ2-7, the V gene TRBV25-1; 14 bases line up with TRBD2. Germline CDR1 is MGHDK and CDR2 is SYGVNS. This CDR3 is built from 16 residues. Trimming cost V 3 bases and J 3 bases; bases outside gene matches: 4.

The chain has TRBV7-9 and TRBJ2-7, with D hard to call. Trimming shortened V by 5 bases and J by 1 base, and 21 bases separated the two germline ends. Germline V gene lookup returns CDR1 SEHNR and CDR2 FQNEAQ (reference sequence). CDR3 size: 17 residues. CDR3 DNA sequence: TGTGCCAGCAGCCCACGGGTCCAGGACGCTGGATCCTACGAGCAGTACTTC. This encodes CASSPRVQDAGSYEQYF.

This sequence joins TRBV7-8 and TRBJ2-7; 7 bases map to TRBD1. Germline loops: CDR1 SGHVS, CDR2 FQNEAQ. The length of the CDR3 is 15 residues. The trim removed 8 bases at V and 7 bases at J, leaving 17 bases unmatched. CDR3 sequence: CASSPSGQTSLEQYF. CDR3 DNA: TGTGCCAGCTCACCATCGGGACAGACCTCCTTGGAGCAGTACTTC.

This clonotype was seen more than once but under ten times. The chain couples TRBV12-3 or TRBV12-4 to TRBJ1-5, with D hard to call. The CDR3 is 16 amino acids. Trimming removed 3 bases at V and 5 bases at J, with 17 bases between. The CDR3 bases are TGTGCCAGCAGTTTTGGCCCCAGTCGGAGGGATCAGCCCCAGCATTTT. Translating gives CASSFGPSRRDQPQHF.

Details on this clonotype: A read error may account for a junction end that differs from germline. This chain uses TRBV12-3 or TRBV12-4 with TRBJ2-5, with D possibly being TRBD2 (5 bases). The CDR3 totals 12 residues. CDR3 DNA: TGTGCCAGCAGTGAGGGTGAAGAGACCCGGTACTTC. Its translation is CASSEGEETRYF.

This clonotype turned up a few times. This chain links TRBV28 with TRBJ2-5; unclear D gene. Deletions cut 5 bases from V and 3 bases from J, with 10 bases between. This CDR3 comprises 13 residues. Germline values: CDR1 MDHEN, CDR2 SYDVKM. This CDR3 reads CASSPLTEETQYF. The CDR3 coding sequence is TGTGCCAGCAGTCCCCTCACAGAAGAGACCCAGTACTTC.

This chain connects TRBV10-3 to TRBJ2-5, with D tentatively TRBD1 or TRBD2 (7 bases each). Per germline, CDR1 ENHRY and CDR2 SYGVKD. The CDR3 loop spans 15 amino acids. Trimming stripped 6 bases from V and 5 bases from J, with 19 bases between. CDR3 residues: CAIRTTGEGGETQYF. CDR3 coding DNA: TGTGCCATCAGGACAACAGGGGAGGGGGGCGAGACCCAGTACTTC.

In its sample, this clonotype was seen a few times. This chain uses TRBV9 with TRBJ2-2; 9 positions agree with TRBD1. V was pared by 3 bases and J by 6 bases, with 9 bases of the junction left unmatched. The CDR3 runs to 16 residues. Germline assignment: CDR1 SGDLS and CDR2 YYNGEE. The chain's CDR3 is CASSGGQGRRPGELFF. As DNA, the CDR3 is TGTGCCAGCAGCGGTGGACAGGGGAGGAGGCCCGGGGAGCTGTTTTTT.

The gene calls are TRBV5-1 and TRBJ1-5; TRBD1 might be the D (5 bases). From germline, CDR1 is SGHRS and CDR2 YFSETQ. The CDR3 is 15 residues long. The V end was cut by 4 bases, the J end by 5 bases, with 16 bases between. DNA for the CDR3: TGCGCCAGCAGCCCGGGGGGGGTCACCCATCAGCCCCAGCATTTT. Encoded protein: CASSPGGVTHQPQHF.

Many counts were recorded for this clonotype. The rearrangement joins TRBV6-6 to TRBJ1-1; D may be TRBD1 (5 bases). The CDR3 runs to 12 residues. Germline CDR1 reads MNHNY; CDR2 reads SVGAGI (reference sequence). The V and J ends lost 2 bases and 6 bases respectively, with 7 bases between them. CDR3 residues: CASSYGASEAFF. Here the CDR3 DNA reads TGTGCCAGCAGTTACGGGGCATCTGAAGCTTTCTTT.

To note about this clonotype: The germline gene is not matched at one end of the junction; a read error may be the cause. The chain has TRBV4-3 and TRBJ2-5, with 7 bases aligning to TRBD2. Germline assignment: CDR1 LGHNA and CDR2 YSLEER. CDR3 length: 19 amino acids. The CDR3 nucleotides read TGCGCCAGCAGCCAAGAGGCAGGACTAGGTTCTTCGTACCAAGAGACCCAGTCCTTC. Translated, it gives CASSQEAGLGSSYQETQSF.

The chain joins TRBV19 to TRBJ1-1, with D possibly TRBD1 on 5 matching bases. This CDR3 has 16 residues. The V end lost 5 bases, the J end lost 0 bases, and 16 bases lay between the germline ends. Germline loops: CDR1 LNHDA, CDR2 SQIVND (reference sequence). CDR3 bases: TGTGCCAGTAGTTCCAACCCGACAGAGTTGAACACTGAAGCTTTCTTT. Residues: CASSSNPTELNTEAFF.

The chain carries TRBV7-2 and TRBJ2-7; 7 bases agree with TRBD1. The V and J ends lost 6 bases and 1 base, in that order; junction bases with no gene match: 12. The CDR3 has 16 amino acids. Germline lookup yields CDR1 SGHTA and CDR2 FQGNSA. This CDR3 is CASRRGGLGQSYEQYF. The CDR3 coding sequence is TGTGCCAGCAGGCGAGGAGGATTGGGACAGTCCTACGAGCAGTACTTC.

Regarding this clonotype: This may be a read error, as it is one base from a much larger clone. This chain links TRBV7-8 with TRBJ2-7; 8 nucleotides line up with TRBD1. The germline CDR1 and CDR2 sequences are SGHVS and FQNEAQ. The CDR3 loop spans 14 amino acids. CDR3 region: CTSSRDQGASEQYF. CDR3 coding DNA: TGTACCAGCAGCCGTGATCAGGGGGCCAGCGAGCAGTACTTC.